This T cell receptor beta chain was obtained from a study of blood T cells in healthy people across ages. A second about 7 to 12 cycle PCR used barcoded and J-beta primers. TCRdb re-analysed the 5' RACE reads in MiXCR, keeping a single row per CDR3 protein. The repertoire has around 790,000 distinct CDR3 sequences, more than 40% of them found once; the top ten carry roughly 18%. Each sample used at least 6 million PBMCs. The study's findings and limits: Shifts in expanded clonotypes may have been confounded by donor CMV status, which was unknown. Older age went with lower TCR beta diversity per million T cells, in a roughly linear way.

Many counts were recorded for this clonotype. Its antigen remains unidentified. Germline V gene data show CDR1 as LGHDT and CDR2 as YNNKEL (reference sequence). V was trimmed by 5 bases and J by 2 bases, leaving 16 bases between them. The CDR3 extends over 15 amino acids. Sequencing input: blood. This chain connects TRBV3-1 to TRBJ2-7, with D possibly called TRBD1 or TRBD2 (6 bases each). This receptor was taken from a man aged 60 to 69 in good health. The CDR3 loop reads CASSSRGGPTYEQYF. The CDR3 DNA follows: TGTGCCAGCAGCTCCCGTGGGGGGCCAACCTACGAGCAGTACTTC.